The next 6 T cell receptor beta chains were all read from a single sample in a study of somatic mutations in cytotoxic T cells in rheumatoid arthritis (dated by TCRdb to 2015 to 2018). Libraries came from the immunoSEQ multiplex PCR assay. What TCRdb holds here is the immuneACCESS table cut down to in-frame rearrangements. Part of the clones is not present; checked against another copy, under half of the missing clones reflect an unresolved V gene, and the others are unexplained. The sample records roughly 9,800 clones, around nine tenths of which are singletons. The ten largest clonotypes hold 1.1% of the sample. The sequenced material came from CD4+ T cells sorted from blood. These receptors all stem from a young woman with rheumatoid arthritis.

This clone is a singleton in its sample. The chain links TRBV5-6 to TRBJ1-3; no clear D. The CDR3 covers 12 residues. The V end lost 4 bases, the J end lost 4 bases, and 6 bases lay between the germline ends. Germline V gives CDR1 SGHDT, CDR2 YYEEEE. The CDR3 bases are TGTGCCAGCAGCCGTTCGGGAAACACCATATATTTT. Its protein is CASSRSGNTIYF.

This chain joins TRBV27 and TRBJ1-6; tentatively, D is TRBD1 (5 bases). The CDR3 sequence is 18 residues long. In germline, CDR1 is MNHEY, CDR2 SMNVEV (reference sequence). The V end was cut by 2 bases, the J end by 0 bases, with 14 bases between. CDR3 region: CASSLRTPDSSYNSPLHF. The CDR3, as DNA: TGTGCCAGCAGTTTAAGGACACCGGATAGCTCCTATAATTCACCCCTCCACTTT.

This sequence joins TRBV7-2 and TRBJ1-5; no clear D. The CDR3 has 15 residues. Germline V gives CDR1 SGHTA, CDR2 FQGNSA. V was trimmed by 4 bases and J by 0 bases, leaving 10 bases between them. The CDR3 here is CASSSRPDSNQPQHF. CDR3 nucleotide sequence: TGTGCCAGCAGCTCCCGCCCAGATAGCAATCAGCCCCAGCATTTT.

J is TRBJ2-1 and V is TRBV19; D might be TRBD2 (6 bases). This CDR3 is built from 16 residues. V was trimmed by 11 bases and J by 0 bases, leaving 20 bases between them. Germline CDR1 reads LNHDA; CDR2 reads SQIVND (reference sequence). The CDR3 here is CARMRDQTFSYNEQFF. DNA for the CDR3: TGTGCCCGGATGCGGGACCAGACCTTCTCCTACAATGAGCAGTTCTTC.

The chain uses TRBV5-1 and TRBJ1-1; 8 bases are shared with TRBD1. This CDR3 has 13 amino acids. The V and J ends lost 4 bases and 8 bases, in that order; junction bases with no gene match: 7. Germline V gene data show CDR1 as SGHRS and CDR2 as YFSETQ. As DNA, the CDR3 is TGCGCCAGCAGCGGAAACAGGGGGGGCGAAGCTTTCTTT. Protein: CASSGNRGGEAFF.

This clone was picked up one time. This chain joins TRBV7-2 and TRBJ2-7; 7 positions match TRBD2. The CDR3 spans 15 residues. The germline CDR1 and CDR2 sequences are SGHTA and FQGNSA. The V segment lost 1 base and the J segment 2 bases; nucleotides outside the gene matches: 5. CDR3 residues: CASSLEAGAAYEQYF. The CDR3 DNA reads TGTGCCAGCAGCTTAGAGGCGGGAGCAGCCTACGAGCAGTACTTC.